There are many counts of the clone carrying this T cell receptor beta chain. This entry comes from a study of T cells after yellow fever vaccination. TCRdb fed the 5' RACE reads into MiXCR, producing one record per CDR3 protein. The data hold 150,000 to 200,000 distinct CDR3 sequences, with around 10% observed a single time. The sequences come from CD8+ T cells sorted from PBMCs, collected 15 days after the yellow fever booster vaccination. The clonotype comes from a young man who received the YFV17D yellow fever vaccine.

The CDR3 spells CAISAGDGYTF. For the CDR3, the DNA is TGTGCCATCAGTGCCGGGGATGGCTACACCTTC. The rearrangement joins TRBV10-3 to TRBJ1-2, with D hard to call. The CDR3 covers 11 residues. Per the germline V gene, CDR1 is ENHRY and CDR2 is SYGVKD. V lost 4 bases and J lost 6, with 6 bases in between.